This T cell receptor (beta chain) was sequenced in a study of T cell repertoires in cytomegalovirus infection. Study results and caveats: Across the ex vivo response, the dominant clonotypes were HLA-C-restricted CMV-specific TCR beta clonotypes.

TCRdb re-called the reads with MiXCR, one entry per CDR3 protein. The sample holds roughly 120,000 distinct CDR3 sequences; over 25% are singletons and the top ten take roughly 50%. Between the trimmed V and J ends, which lost 7 bases and 4 bases, there was a span of 19 bases. Germline V CDR1 and CDR2: MNHNS, SASEGT. CDR3 size: 15 residues. This clonotype was detected ten times or more. Its target is not known. The specimen comprised CD8+ T cells from cultured PBMCs, sampled from culture after CMV antigen stimulation. The chain links TRBV6-1 to TRBJ1-2, with D unclear. This TCR came from a human donor in good health (CMV status not recorded). Some clones in this sample may be carry-over from other donors' samples. CDR3 nucleotides: TGTGCCAGCACCCATACGAAAACTGCGGCCTATGGCTACACCTTC. Translating it yields CASTHTKTAAYGYTF.